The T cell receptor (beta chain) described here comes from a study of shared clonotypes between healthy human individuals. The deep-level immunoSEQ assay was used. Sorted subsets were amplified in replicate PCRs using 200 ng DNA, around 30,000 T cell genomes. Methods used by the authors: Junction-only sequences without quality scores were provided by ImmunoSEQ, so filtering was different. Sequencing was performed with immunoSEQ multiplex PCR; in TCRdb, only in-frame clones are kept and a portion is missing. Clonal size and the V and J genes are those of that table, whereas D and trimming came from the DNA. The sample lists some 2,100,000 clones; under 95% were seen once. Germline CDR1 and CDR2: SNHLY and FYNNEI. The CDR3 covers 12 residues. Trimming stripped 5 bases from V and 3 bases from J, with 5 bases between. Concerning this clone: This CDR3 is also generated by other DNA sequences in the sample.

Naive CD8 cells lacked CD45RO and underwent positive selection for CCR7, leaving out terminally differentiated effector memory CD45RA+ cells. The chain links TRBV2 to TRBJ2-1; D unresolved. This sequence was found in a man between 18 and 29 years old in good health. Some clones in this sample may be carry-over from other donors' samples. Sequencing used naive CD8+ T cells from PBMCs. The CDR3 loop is CASSPGYNEQFF. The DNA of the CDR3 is TGTGCCAGCAGTCCTGGCTACAATGAGCAGTTCTTC.